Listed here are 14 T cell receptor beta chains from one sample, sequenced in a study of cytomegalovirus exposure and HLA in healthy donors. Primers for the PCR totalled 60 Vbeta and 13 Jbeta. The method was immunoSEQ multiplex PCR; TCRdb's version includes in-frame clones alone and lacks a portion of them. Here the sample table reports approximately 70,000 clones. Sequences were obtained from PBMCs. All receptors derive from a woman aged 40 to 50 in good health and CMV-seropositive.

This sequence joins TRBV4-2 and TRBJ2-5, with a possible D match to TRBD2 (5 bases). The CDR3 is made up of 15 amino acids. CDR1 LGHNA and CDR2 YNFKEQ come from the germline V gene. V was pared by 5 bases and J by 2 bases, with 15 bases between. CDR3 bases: TGTGCCAGCAGCGACTATAAGCAGTCTCAAGAGACCCAGTACTTC. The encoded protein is CASSDYKQSQETQYF.

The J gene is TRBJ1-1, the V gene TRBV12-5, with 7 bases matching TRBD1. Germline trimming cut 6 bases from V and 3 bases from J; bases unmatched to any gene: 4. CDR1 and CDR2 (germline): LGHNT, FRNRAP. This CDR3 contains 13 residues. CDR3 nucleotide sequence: TGTGCTAGTGGAAACAGGGGCCACACTGAAGCTTTCTTT. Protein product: CASGNRGHTEAFF.

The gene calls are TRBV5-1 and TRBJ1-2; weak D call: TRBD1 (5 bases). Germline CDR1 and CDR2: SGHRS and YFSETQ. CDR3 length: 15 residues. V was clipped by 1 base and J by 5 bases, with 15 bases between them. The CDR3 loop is CASSLSALQGYGYTF. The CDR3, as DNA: TGCGCCAGCAGCTTGTCCGCCCTGCAGGGATATGGCTACACCTTC.

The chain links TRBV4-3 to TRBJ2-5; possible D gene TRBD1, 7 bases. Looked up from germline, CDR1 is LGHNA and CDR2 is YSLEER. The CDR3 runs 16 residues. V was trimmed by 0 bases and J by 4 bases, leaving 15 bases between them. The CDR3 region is CASSQDRGTAIETQYF. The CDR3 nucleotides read TGCGCCAGCAGCCAAGATCGGGGGACAGCGATAGAGACCCAGTACTTC.

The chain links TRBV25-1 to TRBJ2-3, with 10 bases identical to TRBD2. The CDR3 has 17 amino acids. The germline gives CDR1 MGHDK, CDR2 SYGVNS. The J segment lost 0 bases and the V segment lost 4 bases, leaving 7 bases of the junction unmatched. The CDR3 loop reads CASSGGQLAGSTDTQYF. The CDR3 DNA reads TGTGCCAGCAGTGGCGGGCAACTAGCGGGGAGCACAGATACGCAGTATTTT.

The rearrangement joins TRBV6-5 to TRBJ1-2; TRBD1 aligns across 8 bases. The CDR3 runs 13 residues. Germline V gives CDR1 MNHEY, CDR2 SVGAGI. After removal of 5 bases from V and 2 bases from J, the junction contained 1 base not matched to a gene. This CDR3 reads CASSRQGNYGYTF. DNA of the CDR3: TGTGCCAGCAGTCGACAGGGGAACTATGGCTACACCTTC.

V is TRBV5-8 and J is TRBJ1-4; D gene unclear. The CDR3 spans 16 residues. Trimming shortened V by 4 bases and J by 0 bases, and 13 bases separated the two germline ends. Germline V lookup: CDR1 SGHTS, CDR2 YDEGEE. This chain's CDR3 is CASSPPSVATNEKLFF. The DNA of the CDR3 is TGTGCCAGCAGCCCTCCCTCGGTCGCAACTAATGAAAAACTGTTTTTT.

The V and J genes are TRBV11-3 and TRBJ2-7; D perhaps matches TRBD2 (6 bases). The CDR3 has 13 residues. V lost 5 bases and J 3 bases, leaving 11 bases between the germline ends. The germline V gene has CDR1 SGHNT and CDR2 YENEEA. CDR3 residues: CASSVGRDYEQYF. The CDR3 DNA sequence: TGTGCCAGCAGCGTGGGGCGGGACTACGAGCAGTACTTC.

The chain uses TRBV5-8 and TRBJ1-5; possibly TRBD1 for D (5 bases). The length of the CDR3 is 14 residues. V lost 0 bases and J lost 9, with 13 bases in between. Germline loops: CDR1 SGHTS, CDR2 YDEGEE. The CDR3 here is CASSLGYSGLPQHF. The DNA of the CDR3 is TGTGCCAGCAGCTTGGGGTATTCAGGGCTGCCCCAGCATTTT. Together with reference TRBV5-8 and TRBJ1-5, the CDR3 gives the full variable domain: EAGVTQSPTHLIKTRGQQATLRCSPISGHTSVYWYQQALGLGLQFLLWYDEGEERNRGNFPPRFSGRQFPNYSSELNVNALELEDSALYLCASSLGYSGLPQHFGDGTRLSIL.

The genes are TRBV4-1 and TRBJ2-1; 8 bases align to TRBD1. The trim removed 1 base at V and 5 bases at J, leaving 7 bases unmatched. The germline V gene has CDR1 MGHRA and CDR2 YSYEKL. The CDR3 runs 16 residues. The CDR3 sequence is CASSQGGDRGNNEQFF. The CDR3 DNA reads TGCGCCAGCAGCCAAGGAGGAGACAGGGGAAACAATGAGCAGTTCTTC.

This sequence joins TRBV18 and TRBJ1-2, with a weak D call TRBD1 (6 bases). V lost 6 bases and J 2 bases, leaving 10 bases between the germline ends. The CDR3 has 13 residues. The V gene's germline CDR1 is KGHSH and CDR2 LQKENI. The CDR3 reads CASSPGENYGYTF. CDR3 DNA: TGTGCCAGCTCTCCAGGGGAGAACTATGGCTACACCTTC.

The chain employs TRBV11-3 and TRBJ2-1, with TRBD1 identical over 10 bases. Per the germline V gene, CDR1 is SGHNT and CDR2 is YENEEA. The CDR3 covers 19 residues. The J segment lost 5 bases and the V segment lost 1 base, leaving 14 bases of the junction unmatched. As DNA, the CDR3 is TGTGCCAGCAGCTTAGGATTTGGGACAGGGGTCAGTACGAACAATGAGCAGTTCTTC. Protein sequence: CASSLGFGTGVSTNNEQFF.

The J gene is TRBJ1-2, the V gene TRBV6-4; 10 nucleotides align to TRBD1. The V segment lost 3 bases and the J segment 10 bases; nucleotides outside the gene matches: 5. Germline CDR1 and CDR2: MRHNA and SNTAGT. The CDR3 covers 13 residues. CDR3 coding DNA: TGTGCCAGCAGTGATGACAGGGGGCGCGACTACACCTTC. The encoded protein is CASSDDRGRDYTF.

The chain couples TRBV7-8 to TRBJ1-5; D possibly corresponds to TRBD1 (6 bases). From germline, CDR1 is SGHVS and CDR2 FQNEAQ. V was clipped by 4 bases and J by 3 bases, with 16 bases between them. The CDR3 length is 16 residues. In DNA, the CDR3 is TGTGCCAGCAGCTCAACAGGGCAGGGTGACAATCAGCCCCAGCATTTT. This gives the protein CASSSTGQGDNQPQHF.